These T cell receptor beta chains were read from a single sample in a study of beta chain features in type 1 diabetes. Produced via immunoSEQ multiplex PCR; TCRdb's table is partial and in-frame only. The data hold about 230,000 clones, with roughly 17% observed a single time. Sequencing was performed on naive CD4+ T cells from blood. The receptors shown here come from a man aged 30 to 45 with type 1 diabetes. The CDR3 runs from the conserved cysteine through the conserved F or W. Fields, in order: V gene, J gene, clone size, D gene, CDR3 DNA, CDR3 protein. D genes are given only for firm matches. The listing skips clone size in some rows; elsewhere it reads once, few, many or a size class.

v_call: TRBV30; j_call: TRBJ2-3; clone_size: few; d_call: .; cdr3_nt: TGTGCCTGGGCCCCGGGAGCGGGCCCCACAGATACGCAGTATTTT; cdr3_aa: CAWAPGAGPTDTQYF
v_call: TRBV5-1; j_call: TRBJ2-1; clone_size: few; d_call: .; cdr3_nt: TGCGCCAGCAGCTCCGAGCGGACCTACAATGAGCAGTTCTTC; cdr3_aa: CASSSERTYNEQFF
v_call: TRBV5-4; j_call: TRBJ2-2; clone_size: .; d_call: .; cdr3_nt: TGTGCCAGCAGCTTGCCCGGGACGGGGAACACCGGGGAGCTGTTTTTT; cdr3_aa: CASSLPGTGNTGELFF
v_call: TRBV7-2; j_call: TRBJ1-2; clone_size: .; d_call: .; cdr3_nt: TGTGCCAGCAGCCAGGACACAAACTATGGCTACACCTTC; cdr3_aa: CASSQDTNYGYTF
v_call: TRBV7-9; j_call: TRBJ2-4; clone_size: .; d_call: TRBD2; cdr3_nt: TGTGCCAGCAGCCTGACCCGGGGGGGTCCCTTCTCCAGGAACATTCAGTACTTC; cdr3_aa: CASSLTRGGPFSRNIQYF
v_call: TRBV30; j_call: TRBJ2-1; clone_size: few; d_call: .; cdr3_nt: TGTGCCTGGACAACTACAGGTGGCGCTGAGCAGTTCTTC; cdr3_aa: CAWTTTGGAEQFF
v_call: TRBV2; j_call: TRBJ2-7; clone_size: few; d_call: .; cdr3_nt: TGTGCCAGCACCCTTCGGGGCGAGCAGTACTTC; cdr3_aa: CASTLRGEQYF
v_call: TRBV4-1; j_call: TRBJ2-3; clone_size: few; d_call: .; cdr3_nt: TGCGCCAGCAGCCGGGGGACAGATACGCAGTATTTT; cdr3_aa: CASSRGTDTQYF
v_call: TRBV19; j_call: TRBJ2-7; clone_size: .; d_call: .; cdr3_nt: TGTGCCAGTAAGGCTAGCAAGACCTCCTACGAGCAGTACTTC; cdr3_aa: CASKASKTSYEQYF
v_call: TRBV2; j_call: TRBJ2-4; clone_size: .; d_call: TRBD2; cdr3_nt: TGTGCCAGCTCCCACTCGGCCCAGACTAGCGGGGGAAACATTCAGTACTTC; cdr3_aa: CASSHSAQTSGGNIQYF
v_call: TRBV7-9; j_call: TRBJ2-1; clone_size: .; d_call: TRBD1; cdr3_nt: TGTGCCAGCAGCTTACGACAGGGGCGCGAAAATGAGCAGTTCTTC; cdr3_aa: CASSLRQGRENEQFF
v_call: TRBV29-1; j_call: TRBJ2-7; clone_size: .; d_call: TRBD2; cdr3_nt: TGCAGCGTTGAAAGAATAGCGGGGCCGATTTCCTACGAGCAGTACTTC; cdr3_aa: CSVERIAGPISYEQYF
v_call: TRBV29-1; j_call: TRBJ2-2; clone_size: few; d_call: TRBD1; cdr3_nt: TGCAGCGTGGGAACAGGGGTAGCGAACACCGGGGAGCTGTTTTTT; cdr3_aa: CSVGTGVANTGELFF
v_call: TRBV6-6; j_call: TRBJ2-2; clone_size: .; d_call: TRBD2; cdr3_nt: TGTGCCAGCTTAGGGCGGGGGATGAACACCGGGGAGCTGTTTTTT; cdr3_aa: CASLGRGMNTGELFF
v_call: TRBV29-1; j_call: TRBJ2-5; clone_size: .; d_call: TRBD2; cdr3_nt: TGCAGCGTTAGCGTTAGCGGGGCCCAAGAGACCCAGTACTTC; cdr3_aa: CSVSVSGAQETQYF
v_call: TRBV7-2; j_call: TRBJ2-7; clone_size: few; d_call: TRBD1; cdr3_nt: TGTGCCAGCAGCTTAGGTGGACAGGTCTACGAGCAGTACTTC; cdr3_aa: CASSLGGQVYEQYF
v_call: TRBV30; j_call: TRBJ2-2; clone_size: .; d_call: .; cdr3_nt: TGTGCCTGGAGTAGAACCGGGGAGCTGTTTTTT; cdr3_aa: CAWSRTGELFF
v_call: TRBV2; j_call: TRBJ2-2; clone_size: .; d_call: .; cdr3_nt: TGTGCCAGCAGTGAACAGGGACGGGGGAACACCGGGGAGCTGTTTTTT; cdr3_aa: CASSEQGRGNTGELFF
v_call: TRBV9; j_call: TRBJ1-1; clone_size: .; d_call: .; cdr3_nt: TGTGCCAGCAGCACCCGAATGGGGGGGTATGAAGCTTTCTTT; cdr3_aa: CASSTRMGGYEAFF
v_call: TRBV20-1; j_call: TRBJ1-1; clone_size: few; d_call: .; cdr3_nt: TGCAGTGCTAGACCGTCACCTGAAGCTTTCTTT; cdr3_aa: CSARPSPEAFF
v_call: TRBV9; j_call: TRBJ2-5; clone_size: few; d_call: TRBD2; cdr3_nt: TGTGCCAGCAGCGTAGCGACAGCGGGACTAGCGGTACAAGAGACCCAGTACTTC; cdr3_aa: CASSVATAGLAVQETQYF
v_call: TRBV7-2; j_call: TRBJ1-2; clone_size: .; d_call: .; cdr3_nt: TGTGCCAGCAGCTCCGTAGGACCCGATGGCTACACCTTC; cdr3_aa: CASSSVGPDGYTF
v_call: TRBV9; j_call: TRBJ2-1; clone_size: .; d_call: .; cdr3_nt: TGTGCCAGCAGCACATCCCGCCCGGGATCCTACAATGAGCAGTTCTTC; cdr3_aa: CASSTSRPGSYNEQFF
v_call: TRBV23-1; j_call: TRBJ2-3; clone_size: .; d_call: TRBD1; cdr3_nt: TGCGCCAGCAGTCATCCGGGACAGGGCACAGATACGCAGTATTTT; cdr3_aa: CASSHPGQGTDTQYF
v_call: TRBV19; j_call: TRBJ2-3; clone_size: .; d_call: .; cdr3_nt: TGTGCCAGTAGTATGACGAGGGCGGCAGATACGCAGTATTTT; cdr3_aa: CASSMTRAADTQYF
v_call: TRBV9; j_call: TRBJ2-3; clone_size: .; d_call: TRBD2; cdr3_nt: TGTGCCAGCAGCGTAGTAGGGACTAGCGGGAGTACGCAGTATTTT; cdr3_aa: CASSVVGTSGSTQYF
v_call: TRBV6-6; j_call: TRBJ2-7; clone_size: .; d_call: .; cdr3_nt: TGTGCCAGCAGTTTAACCGGGTCGAGGGACGAGCAGTACTTC; cdr3_aa: CASSLTGSRDEQYF
v_call: TRBV5-1; j_call: TRBJ1-1; clone_size: few; d_call: .; cdr3_nt: TGCGCCAGCAGCTTGGAAGGAGGGAGGGGCACTGAAGCTTTCTTT; cdr3_aa: CASSLEGGRGTEAFF
v_call: TRBV4-1; j_call: TRBJ2-5; clone_size: .; d_call: TRBD1; cdr3_nt: TGCGCCAGCAGCCAAGGGGCAGGGGGCCAAGAGACCCAGTACTTC; cdr3_aa: CASSQGAGGQETQYF
v_call: TRBV29-1; j_call: TRBJ2-1; clone_size: few; d_call: .; cdr3_nt: TGCAGCGTTGATCTCTACAATGAGCAGTTCTTC; cdr3_aa: CSVDLYNEQFF
v_call: TRBV2; j_call: TRBJ1-5; clone_size: .; d_call: TRBD1; cdr3_nt: TGTGCCAGCAGTGGACAGGGAGGCAATCAGCCCCAGCATTTT; cdr3_aa: CASSGQGGNQPQHF
v_call: TRBV5-1; j_call: TRBJ2-7; clone_size: .; d_call: TRBD2; cdr3_nt: TGCGCCAGCAGCTTGGGAAAACTAGCGGGACCCCACGAGCAGTACTTC; cdr3_aa: CASSLGKLAGPHEQYF
v_call: TRBV4-1; j_call: TRBJ1-1; clone_size: .; d_call: .; cdr3_nt: TGCGCCAGCAGCCACAGGGACGGCTCTGTCGACACTGAAGCTTTCTTT; cdr3_aa: CASSHRDGSVDTEAFF
v_call: TRBV25-1; j_call: TRBJ2-1; clone_size: once; d_call: .; cdr3_nt: TGTGCCAGCAGTGAATGGATAAATGAGCAGTTCTTC; cdr3_aa: CASSEWINEQFF
v_call: TRBV20-1; j_call: TRBJ1-1; clone_size: few; d_call: .; cdr3_nt: TGCAGTGCTAGCGGCGGGCTCGAAGCTTTCTTT; cdr3_aa: CSASGGLEAFF
v_call: TRBV5-1; j_call: TRBJ2-5; clone_size: once; d_call: .; cdr3_nt: TGCGCCAGCAGCTTCGTCGGGGGAGAGGAGACCCAGTACTTC; cdr3_aa: CASSFVGGEETQYF
v_call: TRBV18; j_call: TRBJ2-7; clone_size: .; d_call: TRBD1; cdr3_nt: TGTGCCAGCTCACCCAAGGGACAGGGGGACATCGAGCAGTACTTC; cdr3_aa: CASSPKGQGDIEQYF
v_call: TRBV29-1; j_call: TRBJ2-7; clone_size: few; d_call: .; cdr3_nt: TGCAGCGTGAGGAACTACGAGCAGTACTTC; cdr3_aa: CSVRNYEQYF
v_call: TRBV7-9; j_call: TRBJ2-7; clone_size: few; d_call: TRBD1; cdr3_nt: TGTGCCAGCAGCTTGGGACAGATAACCCAAAGCAAGTACTTC; cdr3_aa: CASSLGQITQSKYF
v_call: TRBV28; j_call: TRBJ1-2; clone_size: .; d_call: .; cdr3_nt: TGTGCCAGCAGTTCAGGACGGATCTATGGCTACACCTTC; cdr3_aa: CASSSGRIYGYTF
v_call: TRBV6-1; j_call: TRBJ2-3; clone_size: .; d_call: .; cdr3_nt: TGTGCCAGCAGGATCTGGTGGTTTAGCACAGATACGCAGTATTTT; cdr3_aa: CASRIWWFSTDTQYF
v_call: TRBV29-1; j_call: TRBJ2-7; clone_size: once; d_call: .; cdr3_nt: TGCAGCGTTGAAGATCAACGCACCTACGAGCAGTACTTC; cdr3_aa: CSVEDQRTYEQYF
v_call: TRBV29-1; j_call: TRBJ2-7; clone_size: .; d_call: TRBD1; cdr3_nt: TGCAGCGTTGCCGACAGGGCCTCCCACTACGAGCAGTACTTC; cdr3_aa: CSVADRASHYEQYF
v_call: TRBV7-8; j_call: TRBJ1-2; clone_size: .; d_call: TRBD1; cdr3_nt: TGTGCCAGCAGCTTGGGACAGGTCAACTATGGCTACACCTTC; cdr3_aa: CASSLGQVNYGYTF
v_call: TRBV29-1; j_call: TRBJ2-1; clone_size: few; d_call: .; cdr3_nt: TGCAGCGCCTACAGGGAGATGGGCAATGAGCAGTTCTTC; cdr3_aa: CSAYREMGNEQFF